Listed below are T cell receptor beta chains from one sample, sequenced in a study of long-term antiretroviral therapy in people with HIV. TCRdb's table, derived via immunoSEQ multiplex PCR, lists solely in-frame clones and lacks some. The sample includes 20,000 to 25,000 clones, 82% of them seen just once. Here the sequenced sample was unsorted PBMCs, taken 0.3 years after starting antiretroviral therapy. The receptors were gathered from a man aged 50-60 years with HIV. The CDR3 runs from the conserved cysteine through the conserved F or W. D genes are given only for firm matches. Where a row states a size, it is once, few, many or the class of an expanded clone; other rows omit it.

V,D,size,J,length,DNA,CDR3
TRBV7-9,-,-,TRBJ1-2,16,TGTGCCAGCAGCTTAGCGGTTGGAGGGATGGGGTATGGCTACACCTTC,CASSLAVGGMGYGYTF
TRBV7-9,-,once,TRBJ2-7,13,TGTGCCAGCAGCTCGAGTACATACTACGAGCAGTACTTC,CASSSSTYYEQYF
TRBV11-2,-,-,TRBJ2-7,13,TGTGCCAGCAGCCTCGGACAGATCAACGAGCAGTACTTC,CASSLGQINEQYF
TRBV18,-,-,TRBJ2-1,16,TGTGCCAGCTCACCATCAGGCGGGATAGCCTACAATGAGCAGTTCTTC,CASSPSGGIAYNEQFF
TRBV28,TRBD1,-,TRBJ2-1,14,TGTGCCAGCAGTTTAGGGACAGATTACAATGAGCAGTTCTTC,CASSLGTDYNEQFF
TRBV30,TRBD2,-,TRBJ2-7,14,TGTGCCTGGAGGGGACTAACGGCCTCCTACGAGCAGTACTTC,CAWRGLTASYEQYF
TRBV7-2,TRBD2,few,TRBJ2-7,16,TGTGCCAGCAGCTTAGGGGGACTAGCGGGAGTATACGAGCAGTACTTC,CASSLGGLAGVYEQYF
TRBV2,TRBD2,-,TRBJ2-1,15,TGTGCCAGCAGTGAATCTAGCGGGGGATACAATGAGCAGTTCTTC,CASSESSGGYNEQFF
TRBV7-2,-,-,TRBJ2-7,16,TGTGCCAGCAGCTCACAAGGGGGACCCCTCTCCTACGAGCAGTACTTC,CASSSQGGPLSYEQYF
TRBV5-1,-,-,TRBJ2-7,12,TGCGCCAGCAGCTTCGACCAGAACGAGCAGTACTTC,CASSFDQNEQYF
TRBV6-5,TRBD2,-,TRBJ2-7,15,TGTGCCAGCAGCCGGACTAGCGGGGTCTTCTTTGTGCAGTACTTC,CASSRTSGVFFVQYF
TRBV10-3,TRBD1,-,TRBJ2-7,15,TGTGCCATTTCCCGGACAGGGGATGGGTTGAGAGAGCAGTACTTC,CAISRTGDGLREQYF
TRBV6-5,-,-,TRBJ2-1,16,TGTGCCAGCAGTTACGATGGCCTTATCTCCTACAATGAGCAGTTCTTC,CASSYDGLISYNEQFF
TRBV7-2,-,-,TRBJ2-2,16,TGTGCCAGCAGCTTAGAGCCTAGTCCCAACACCGGGGAGCTGTTTTTT,CASSLEPSPNTGELFF
TRBV19,TRBD1,-,TRBJ1-1,16,TGTGCCAGTAGTATAGAACGTCGGTACAGGGGCCATGAAGCTTTCTTT,CASSIERRYRGHEAFF
TRBV10-3,-,-,TRBJ2-1,12,-,CAISLERDEQFF
TRBV4-3,TRBD2,-,TRBJ2-1,16,TGCGCCAGCAGCGGAAGACTAGCGGGAGTAGGAAATGAGCAGTTCTTC,CASSGRLAGVGNEQFF
TRBV4-1,-,-,TRBJ1-2,16,TGCGCCAGCAGCCAAGATTACAGCCTAGAAGTCTATGGCTACACCTTC,CASSQDYSLEVYGYTF
TRBV5-6,-,few,TRBJ1-6,14,TGTGCCAGCAGCGAGGTCGGGGGGCTGGGCCCCCTCCACTTT,CASSEVGGLGPLHF
TRBV11-3,TRBD2,-,TRBJ2-7,17,TGTGCCAGCAGCTACGAAACCCCGACTAGCGGGAGTTACGAGCAGTACTTC,CASSYETPTSGSYEQYF
TRBV4-1,-,-,TRBJ2-2,16,TGCGCCAGCAGCCCCTTGGGTAAAGGGAACACCGGGGAGCTGTTTTTT,CASSPLGKGNTGELFF
TRBV27,-,-,TRBJ2-5,14,TGTGCCAGCAGTTTGAGACATTTACAAGAGACCCAGTACTTC,CASSLRHLQETQYF
TRBV7-9,-,-,TRBJ1-2,14,TGTGCCAGCAGCTCCTTGGACAGAAACTATGGCTACACCTTC,CASSSLDRNYGYTF
TRBV28,TRBD2,-,TRBJ2-7,18,TGTGCCAGCAGTAAATCTCCACTTAGGGGACTATTCTCCTACGAGCAGTACTTC,CASSKSPLRGLFSYEQYF
TRBV7-9,-,-,TRBJ2-2,14,TGTGCCAGCAGCATCGGGACGGACACCGGGGAGCTGTTTTTT,CASSIGTDTGELFF
TRBV10-3,TRBD2,-,TRBJ2-7,14,TGTGCCATCAGACTAGCGGCACAGCTGGGGGAGCAGTACTTC,CAIRLAAQLGEQYF
TRBV7-9,-,-,TRBJ2-1,15,TGTGCCAGCAGCTTAGCCCCCGGCTCCTACAATGAGCAGTTCTTC,CASSLAPGSYNEQFF
TRBV15,-,-,TRBJ2-3,14,TGTGCCACCAGCAGAGAAATGAGCACAGATACGCAGTATTTT,CATSREMSTDTQYF
TRBV27,-,-,TRBJ2-7,15,TGTGCCAGCCGCTTCTCTCCGGACGCAACCTACGAGCAGTACTTC,CASRFSPDATYEQYF
TRBV6-5,-,-,TRBJ2-5,13,TGTGCCAGCAGTTACCTGACCCAAGAGACCCAGTACTTC,CASSYLTQETQYF
TRBV5-1,-,-,TRBJ2-7,14,TGCGCCAGCAGCTTGTTGGGGGCTTCCTACGAGCAGTACTTC,CASSLLGASYEQYF
TRBV30,TRBD1,-,TRBJ1-4,12,TGTGCCTGGACCTCGGACAGGGTCGGACTGTTTTTT,CAWTSDRVGLFF
TRBV28,TRBD1,-,TRBJ2-7,12,TGTGCCATCTCTGACAGGGTGGCTGAGCAGTACTTC,CAISDRVAEQYF
TRBV25-1,-,few,TRBJ2-7,15,TGTGCCAGCAGTGAACGTGTAGGGAGCGCCTACGAGCAGTACTTC,CASSERVGSAYEQYF
TRBV19,TRBD2,few,TRBJ2-3,13,TGTGCCACCCTAGCGGCTAGCACAGATACGCAGTATTTT,CATLAASTDTQYF
TRBV11-2,-,-,TRBJ1-5,13,TGTGCCAGCAGCTTCTCCCAGGGACAGCCCCAGCATTTT,CASSFSQGQPQHF
TRBV18,-,-,TRBJ1-2,14,TGTGCCAGCTCACCACCCCAGGGGAACTATGGCTACACCTTC,CASSPPQGNYGYTF
TRBV6-6,TRBD2,-,TRBJ2-1,13,TGTGCCAGTTCCGGGACTAGCGAGGGTGAGCAGTTCTTC,CASSGTSEGEQFF
TRBV7-2,TRBD1,-,TRBJ2-7,15,TGTGCCAGCAGCTCCTCGACAGGGGGCTGGGACGAGCAGTACTTC,CASSSSTGGWDEQYF
TRBV28,-,-,TRBJ2-7,13,TGTGCCAGCAGTTCCCCGGACATTGAGAAGCAGTACTTC,CASSSPDIEKQYF
TRBV7-2,-,-,TRBJ2-6,12,TGTGCCAGCGGCGGACCCCACAGAGTCCTGACTTTC,CASGGPHRVLTF
TRBV5-1,TRBD2,-,TRBJ2-3,17,TGCGCCAGCAGCCTACGGGGACTAGCGGGTGGGGCAGATACGCAGTATTTT,CASSLRGLAGGADTQYF
TRBV30,TRBD1,-,TRBJ1-4,14,TGTGCCTGGAGCCGGACAGGGAGGGATGAAAAACTGTTTTTT,CAWSRTGRDEKLFF
TRBV7-2,TRBD2,-,TRBJ2-5,17,TGTGCCAGCAGCGTCGGGAGGACTAGCGGGGGGCAAGAGACCCAGTACTTC,CASSVGRTSGGQETQYF
TRBV29-1,TRBD1,-,TRBJ2-1,12,TGCAGCGTTGGACAGGGTTACAATGAGCAGTTCTTC,CSVGQGYNEQFF
TRBV7-6,-,-,TRBJ2-5,12,TGTGCCAGCAGCTTAACCCAAGAGACCCAGTACTTC,CASSLTQETQYF
TRBV5-1,-,-,TRBJ1-6,13,TGCGCCAGCAGTTCCTACAGAAATTCACCCCTCCACTTT,CASSSYRNSPLHF
TRBV4-3,-,-,TRBJ2-7,13,TGCGCCAGCAGCCAAGATTCAAGGTACGAGCAGTACTTC,CASSQDSRYEQYF
TRBV19,-,-,TRBJ2-6,16,TGTGCCAGTAGTAAGTACTCACTCTCTGGGGCCAACGTCCTGACTTTC,CASSKYSLSGANVLTF
TRBV19,TRBD2,-,TRBJ2-7,15,TGTGCCAGTAGTACGGGGACTAGCGGGTACCACGAGCAGTACTTC,CASSTGTSGYHEQYF
TRBV28,TRBD1,-,TRBJ2-7,14,TGTGCCAGCAGGTGGGGACAGAACTCCTACGAGCAGTACTTC,CASRWGQNSYEQYF
TRBV6-1,-,-,TRBJ2-5,15,TGTGCCAGCAGTGAAGCGTTGAACCGGGAAGAGACCCAGTACTTC,CASSEALNREETQYF
TRBV7-9,-,few,TRBJ1-2,12,TGTGCCAGCAGCTTGCGGAGGTATGGCTACACCTTC,CASSLRRYGYTF